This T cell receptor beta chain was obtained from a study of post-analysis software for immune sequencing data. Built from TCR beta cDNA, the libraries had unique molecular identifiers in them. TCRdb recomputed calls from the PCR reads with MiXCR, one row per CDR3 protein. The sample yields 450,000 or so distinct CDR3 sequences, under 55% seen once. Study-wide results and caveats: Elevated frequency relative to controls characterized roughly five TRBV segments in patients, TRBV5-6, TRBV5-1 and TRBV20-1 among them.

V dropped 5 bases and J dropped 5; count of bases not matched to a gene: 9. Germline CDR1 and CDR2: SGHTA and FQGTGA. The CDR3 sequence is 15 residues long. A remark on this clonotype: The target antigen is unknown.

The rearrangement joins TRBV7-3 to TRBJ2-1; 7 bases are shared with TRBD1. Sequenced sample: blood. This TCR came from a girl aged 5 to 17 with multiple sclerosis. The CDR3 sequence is CASSLKGTDNNEQFF. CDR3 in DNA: TGTGCCAGCAGCCTGAAAGGGACAGACAACAATGAGCAGTTCTTC. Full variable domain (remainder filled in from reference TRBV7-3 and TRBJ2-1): GAGVSQTPSNKVTEKGKYVELRCDPISGHTALYWYRQSLGQGPEFLIYFQGTGAADDSGLPNDRFFAVRPEGSVSTLKIQRTERGDSAVYLCASSLKGTDNNEQFFGPGTRLTVL.